Listed here is a single T cell receptor (beta chain). The assay was immunoSEQ multiplex PCR, and TCRdb's table has in-frame clones only and misses some. This table holds roughly 68,000 clones, more than 65% found once. These data belong to a study of blood T cell repertoires in COVID-19. Whole-study context: Spain, Italy and the United States supplied samples that represented acute and convalescent COVID-19. T cells, B-cell-depleted T cells, or PBMCs provided the cDNA or gDNA that served as material.

This CDR3 comprises 14 residues. CDR1 and CDR2 from the germline V gene are SQVTM and ANQGSEA. V shed 5 bases and J 3 bases; nucleotides not matched to a gene: 8. The sequence came from a woman between 45 and 60 years old with acute or convalescent COVID-19. Sequenced input: peripheral blood. The V gene is TRBV29-1, the J gene TRBJ1-1; 8 nucleotides match TRBD1. CDR3 coding DNA: TGCAGCGTTCCCCAGGGGGCGCCTGACACTGAAGCTTTCTTT. It is translated as CSVPQGAPDTEAFF.